Each of the 31 T cell receptor beta chains below was sequenced from the same sample in a study of identical twins. TCRdb processed the 5' RACE reads anew with MiXCR; each CDR3 protein has one entry. The table has 600,000 to 800,000 distinct CDR3 sequences, 21% seen once. The same sample was also used in a study of T cells expressing NK-cell markers.

The material sequenced was PBMCs. The receptors were sampled from a woman between 18 and 29 years old in good health.

This rearrangement joins TRBV15 to TRBJ2-3; D gene ambiguous. Looked up from germline, CDR1 is LNHNV and CDR2 is YYDKDF (reference sequence). V lost 5 bases and J 2 bases, leaving 8 bases between the germline ends. CDR3 length: 13 residues. The CDR3 is CATSQALTDTQYF. Written as DNA, the CDR3 is TGTGCCACCAGCCAAGCCCTCACAGATACGCAGTATTTT.

This clonotype was counted a few times. This chain connects TRBV18 to TRBJ2-7; D perhaps matches TRBD1 (6 bases). This CDR3 has 15 residues. Germline loops: CDR1 KGHSH, CDR2 LQKENI. V was cut by 4 bases and J by 6 bases, with 19 bases left in between. The CDR3 DNA is TGTGCCAGCTCACAAATAACAGGGTCTGTCGGCGAGCAGTACTTC. Translated, it gives CASSQITGSVGEQYF.

This clonotype has just a few counts. The chain couples TRBV29-1 to TRBJ2-7, with a possible D match to TRBD2 (5 bases). V lost 4 bases to trimming and J lost 1 base, with 26 bases between them. CDR1 is SQVTM, CDR2 ANQGSEA, per germline. The CDR3 spans 18 residues. The CDR3: CSVVFRHDGLLISYEQYF. For the CDR3, the DNA is TGCAGCGTTGTATTCAGGCACGACGGACTTCTCATTTCCTACGAGCAGTACTTC.

This clonotype was detected only a few times. The CDR3 DNA sequence: TGTGCCAGCAGTTTCCGAGGCGGGACAGGGGCACTGAACACTGAAGCTTTCTTT. Encoded protein: CASSFRGGTGALNTEAFF. The chain links TRBV6-5 to TRBJ1-1; 10 bases are shared with TRBD1. The junction had 11 bases not matched to a gene; V was cut back by 4 bases and J by 0 bases. This CDR3 spans 18 amino acids. Germline V CDR1 and CDR2: MNHEY, SVGAGI.

Ten or more counts support this clonotype. CDR3: CASSLSGQGVKNIQYF. The CDR3 nucleotides are TGCGCCAGCAGCTTGTCGGGACAGGGTGTCAAAAACATTCAGTACTTC. The rearrangement uses TRBV5-1 and TRBJ2-4, with 9 bases matching TRBD1. V lost 1 base to trimming and J lost 3 bases; unmatched junction nucleotides: 5. CDR3 length: 16 amino acids. CDR1 and CDR2 from the germline V gene are SGHRS and YFSETQ. The full variable domain, its missing parts supplied by reference TRBV5-1 and TRBJ2-4, is KAGVTQTPRYLIKTRGQQVTLSCSPISGHRSVSWYQQTPGQGLQFLFEYFSETQRNKGNFPGRFSGRQFSNSRSEMNVSTLELGDSALYLCASSLSGQGVKNIQYFGAGTRLSVL.

The CDR3: CASSDSRGRYNEQFF. The CDR3 coding sequence is TGTGCCAGCAGCGACAGCAGGGGAAGGTACAATGAGCAGTTCTTC. The chain uses TRBV11-3 and TRBJ2-1, with D maybe TRBD1 (6 bases). CDR1 is SGHNT and CDR2 is YENEEA in the germline V gene. This CDR3 contains 15 residues. V was shortened by 5 bases and J by 4 bases, with 15 bases between the two germline ends.

This clonotype was detected ten times or more. The J gene is TRBJ2-1, the V gene TRBV20-1; TRBD2 matches at 9 bases. The V gene end was trimmed by 5 bases and the J gene end by 9 bases; junction bases not matched to a gene: 11. This CDR3 has 14 amino acids. The germline V gene has CDR1 DFQATT and CDR2 SNEGSKA (reference sequence). CDR3 DNA: TGCAGTGCTGATGGGACTAGCCTTCACCGTGAGCAGTTCTTC. It codes for CSADGTSLHREQFF.

This clonotype was detected only a few times. The chain is built from TRBV12-3 or TRBV12-4 and TRBJ2-2; 7 bases map to TRBD1. V lost 1 base, J lost 6 bases, and 5 bases stayed unmatched. This CDR3 comprises 15 residues. The CDR3 here is CASSLVGTVAGELFF. The CDR3 DNA reads as TGTGCCAGCAGTTTAGTTGGGACAGTGGCCGGGGAGCTGTTTTTT.

The V gene is TRBV12-3 or TRBV12-4, the J gene TRBJ2-5; 11 bases match TRBD2. The CDR3 runs 16 residues. The ends lost 6 bases at V and 5 bases at J; junction bases unmatched: 11. The CDR3 DNA reads TGTGCCAGCAGCGTCCTAGCGGGAGGAGGTAGTGAGACCCAGTACTTC. It encodes CASSVLAGGGSETQYF.

In this sample, this clonotype turned up many times. V and J are TRBV18 and TRBJ2-2; 8 bases match TRBD1. Germline V gene lookup returns CDR1 KGHSH and CDR2 LQKENI. The V and J ends lost 1 base and 7 bases, in that order; junction bases with no gene match: 5. This CDR3 region has 15 residues. CDR3 DNA: TGTGCCAGCTCACCACAGACAGGGGACGGCGGGGAGCTGTTTTTT. Translation gives CASSPQTGDGGELFF.

CDR3 residues: CASSLQDTQETQYF. The CDR3 nucleotides read TGTGCCAGCAGTTTACAGGACACCCAAGAGACCCAGTACTTC. V is TRBV6-5 and J is TRBJ2-5, with D tentatively TRBD1 (5 bases). The germline V and J ends were trimmed by 4 bases and 1 base, with 10 bases remaining between them. The CDR3 has 14 residues. Germline assignment: CDR1 MNHEY and CDR2 SVGAGI.

This clonotype was counted at least ten times. The gene calls are TRBV29-1 and TRBJ1-2, with a weak D call TRBD1 (5 bases). This CDR3 contains 13 residues. Trimming pared 6 bases from V and 2 bases from J, leaving 13 bases between. CDR1 and CDR2 (germline): SQVTM, ANQGSEA. CDR3 loop: CSVRQGLNYGYTF. The CDR3 DNA reads as TGCAGCGTGAGGCAGGGACTAAACTATGGCTACACCTTC.

This clonotype was found a few times. The chain couples TRBV16 to TRBJ2-3; possible D gene TRBD2, 6 bases. V dropped 3 bases and J dropped 2 bases, with 15 bases sitting between them. This CDR3 region has 16 residues. Germline CDR1 reads KGHSY; CDR2 reads FQNENV. Here the CDR3 DNA reads TGTGCCAGCAGCCATCAGGGACTCACCTACACAGATACGCAGTATTTT. Translation: CASSHQGLTYTDTQYF. Drawing the rest from reference TRBV16 and TRBJ2-3, the complete variable domain is GEEVAQTPKHLVRGEGQKAKLYCAPIKGHSYVFWYQQVLKNEFKFLISFQNENVFDETGMPKERFSAKCLPNSPCSLEIQATKLEDSAVYFCASSHQGLTYTDTQYFGPGTRLTVL.

The sample holds many counts of this clonotype. CDR3 sequence (DNA): TGTGCCAGCAGATTCAGGGGGGAGCTGTTTTTT. Amino acid sequence: CASRFRGELFF. The chain employs TRBV6-5 and TRBJ2-2; no definite D call. Trimming took off 6 bases at V and 8 bases at J, with 7 bases between the two ends. The CDR3 contains 11 residues. CDR1 and CDR2 (germline): MNHEY, SVGAGI.

V usage is TRBV27 and J usage is TRBJ2-5; no clear D gene. Germline CDR1 and CDR2: MNHEY and SMNVEV (reference sequence). CDR3 length equals 14 residues. Between the trimmed V and J ends, which lost 1 base and 2 bases, there was a span of 8 bases. Here the CDR3 DNA reads TGTGCCAGCAGTTTATTCGCCTTTCAAGAGACCCAGTACTTC. Encoded protein: CASSLFAFQETQYF.

This clonotype was found a few times. The CDR3 is CASSFAGVGYTF. The DNA for the CDR3 is TGTGCCAGCAGTTTCGCGGGGGTCGGCTACACCTTC. The chain recombines TRBV12-3 or TRBV12-4 with TRBJ1-2; tentatively, D is TRBD1 (5 bases). This CDR3 contains 12 residues. Trimming removed 3 bases from V and 8 bases from J, with 10 bases in between.

The sample holds many counts of this clonotype. V and J are TRBV7-2 and TRBJ2-2; D call uncertain. The germline V and J ends were trimmed by 10 bases and 6 bases, with 15 bases remaining between them. This CDR3 has 13 amino acids. Germline assignment: CDR1 SGHTA and CDR2 FQGNSA. CDR3 protein: CATSTRKAGELFF. CDR3 nucleotides: TGTGCCACCTCGACAAGGAAGGCCGGGGAGCTGTTTTTT.

The chain recombines TRBV20-1 with TRBJ1-2, with TRBD1 matching over 8 bases. The length of the CDR3 is 13 residues. The junction had 2 bases not matched to a gene; V was cut back by 4 bases and J by 1 base. The germline CDR1 and CDR2 sequences are DFQATT and SNEGSKA (reference sequence). The DNA for the CDR3 is TGCAGTGCTACAGGGGGCTTTAACTATGGCTACACCTTC. Translated: CSATGGFNYGYTF.

The chain has TRBV6-1 and TRBJ1-1, with D perhaps TRBD1 (5 bases). The germline V gene has CDR1 MNHNS and CDR2 SASEGT. CDR3 size: 14 residues. V was cut by 6 bases and J by 4 bases, with 15 bases left in between. CDR3 protein: CASRGHGFGTEAFF. The CDR3 DNA is TGTGCCAGCAGAGGACATGGCTTCGGCACTGAAGCTTTCTTT.

The chain employs TRBV12-3 or TRBV12-4 and TRBJ2-1; the D is unclear. This CDR3 spans 12 amino acids. The V gene lost 8 bases and the J gene lost 3 bases, with 8 bases spanning the gap. CDR3 loop: CASAYVYNEQFF. The CDR3 region has the DNA TGTGCCAGCGCGTACGTCTACAATGAGCAGTTCTTC.

This clonotype appeared many times. The chain combines TRBV12-3 or TRBV12-4 with TRBJ2-2; D is uncertain. V was trimmed by 6 bases and J by 4 bases, leaving 9 bases between them. The CDR3 is made up of 13 amino acids. The CDR3 DNA reads TGTGCCAGCAGACCGAAATTCACCGGGGAGCTGTTTTTT. Protein product: CASRPKFTGELFF.

This clonotype was detected only once. The chain uses TRBV12-3 or TRBV12-4 and TRBJ2-7; possibly TRBD2 for D (5 bases). The CDR3 is 15 amino acids. Trimming took off 5 bases at V and 2 bases at J, with 16 bases between the two ends. CDR3 nucleotides: TGTGCCAGCAGTGCGACCGGGAAATTGGCCTACGAGCAGTACTTC. Residues: CASSATGKLAYEQYF.

This rearrangement joins TRBV12-3 or TRBV12-4 to TRBJ2-2; 14 positions match TRBD2. The CDR3 contains 18 residues. Losses at the gene ends were 4 bases for V and 3 bases for J; bases not matched to a gene: 7. The CDR3 sequence: CASSSTSGGAFDTGELFF. The CDR3 nucleotides read TGTGCCAGCAGTTCGACTAGCGGGGGGGCCTTTGACACCGGGGAGCTGTTTTTT.

This clonotype was recorded many times. The chain is built from TRBV6-1 and TRBJ2-3, with 11 bases fitting TRBD2. Germline lookup yields CDR1 MNHNS and CDR2 SASEGT. V shed 7 bases and J 4 bases; nucleotides not matched to a gene: 4. The CDR3 loop spans 14 amino acids. The CDR3 nucleotides are TGTGCCAGCACCCAGACTAGCGGGGCAGATACGCAGTATTTT. This gives the protein CASTQTSGADTQYF.

Only a few counts were recorded for this clonotype. The rearrangement links TRBV20-1 to TRBJ2-3, with TRBD1 matching 11 bases. The germline gives CDR1 DFQATT, CDR2 SNEGSKA (reference sequence). The CDR3 consists of 13 residues. Trimming removed 5 bases from V and 3 bases from J; junction bases left unmatched: 1. This CDR3 reads CSAWDRGTDTQYF. The CDR3 DNA reads TGCAGTGCTTGGGACAGGGGGACAGATACGCAGTATTTT.

The chain uses TRBV29-1 and TRBJ2-5; TRBD1 is a possible D gene (6 bases). The CDR3 contains 12 residues. V was pared by 6 bases and J by 6 bases, with 14 bases between. CDR1 and CDR2 (germline): SQVTM, ANQGSEA. This CDR3 is CSVYRVGKTQYF. CDR3 bases: TGCAGCGTGTACAGGGTAGGAAAGACCCAGTACTTC.

This clonotype occurred a few times. The chain is built from TRBV4-3 and TRBJ1-4, with D perhaps matching TRBD1 (5 bases). V gave up 5 bases and J gave up 3 bases, with 10 bases separating them. The CDR3 sequence is 14 residues long. Germline V lookup: CDR1 LGHNA, CDR2 YSLEER. The CDR3: CASSAGRANEKLFF. In nucleotides, the CDR3 is TGCGCCAGCAGCGCAGGGCGGGCTAATGAAAAACTGTTTTTT.

The chain is built from TRBV20-1 and TRBJ2-7, with unresolved D. The CDR3 loop spans 12 amino acids. Germline V gene data show CDR1 as DFQATT and CDR2 as SNEGSKA (reference sequence). With 1 base removed from V and 6 bases from J, the gap between germline ends came to 10 bases. This CDR3 reads CSARAVSSEQYF. CDR3 nucleotides: TGCAGTGCTAGAGCGGTTAGCTCCGAGCAGTACTTC.

This chain's CDR3 is CATSDSRTGAEQYF. The CDR3 DNA follows: TGTGCCACCAGTGATTCCCGGACAGGGGCCGAGCAGTACTTC. The chain carries TRBV24-1 and TRBJ2-7, with 9 bases identical to TRBD1. The CDR3 has 14 residues. Germline CDR1 reads KGHDR; CDR2 reads SFDVKD. Trimming took 2 bases from V and 6 from J; bases not matched to a gene: 4.

The V call is TRBV15, the J call TRBJ2-7, with D possibly TRBD1 on 5 matching bases. V was shortened by 1 base and J by 0 bases, with 7 bases between the two germline ends. The germline CDR1 and CDR2 sequences are LNHNV and YYDKDF (reference sequence). This CDR3 region has 14 residues. As DNA, the CDR3 is TGTGCCACCAGCAGAGCGGACAACTCCTACGAGCAGTACTTC. Amino acid sequence: CATSRADNSYEQYF.

The chain is built from TRBV7-6 and TRBJ2-1, with a possible D match to TRBD2 (5 bases). V lost 4 bases, J lost 5 bases, and 15 bases lay in between. The CDR3 is made up of 15 amino acids. Germline CDR1 SGHVS, CDR2 FNYEAQ. CDR3 DNA: TGTGCCAGCAGCTCTATTCGAGGGCGCGACAATGAGCAGTTCTTC. Amino acid sequence: CASSSIRGRDNEQFF.